The 2 T cell receptor beta chains in this list originate from one sample, sequenced in a study of spatial heterogeneity in lung cancer. The time point was: sample taken at primary tumor resection. Extraction of whole RNA from tumor, nontumor lung or frozen PBMC preceded unsorted sequencing. MiXCR, applied by TCRdb to the 5' RACE reads, yields one record per CDR3 protein. The table shows around 23,000 distinct CDR3 sequences, with about 5% occurring only once. The material was PBMCs, obtained at surgery. The receptors shown here come from a male donor with early-stage non-small cell lung cancer.

This clonotype came up many times. The V and J genes are TRBV5-1 and TRBJ2-1; TRBD2 matches at 13 bases. J was trimmed by 10 bases and V by 1 base; bases with no gene match: 5. Germline-derived CDR1 and CDR2 are SGHRS and YFSETQ. The CDR3 has 15 residues. CDR3 in DNA: TGCGCCAGCAGCTTGACTAGCGGGAGGGCCCAGGAGCAGTTCTTC. Translated: CASSLTSGRAQEQFF.

The sample holds many counts of this clonotype. DNA of the CDR3: TGTGCCAGCAGTTTCTTTCAGGGAGGGAGTGAAAAACTGTTTTTT. Amino acid sequence: CASSFFQGGSEKLFF. This chain joins TRBV27 and TRBJ1-4, with TRBD1 as a possible D gene (5 bases). Trimming removed 3 bases from V and 7 bases from J, with 15 bases in between. Germline values: CDR1 MNHEY, CDR2 SMNVEV (reference sequence). The CDR3 loop spans 15 amino acids.